This entry concerns a single T cell receptor beta chain. The CDR3 is made up of 14 amino acids. Deletions cut 5 bases from V and 3 bases from J, with 11 bases between. Germline V lookup: CDR1 SEHNR, CDR2 FQNEAQ (reference sequence). Clones were sequenced by immunoSEQ multiplex PCR, and TCRdb holds only the in-frame ones, with some missing. The repertoire includes around 470,000 clones, 80% to 90% of them detected once, and about 0.91% sits in the top ten. These data are taken from a study of blood T cell repertoires in COVID-19. Study background: Acute and convalescent COVID-19 samples came from the United States, Italy and Spain. The analysed material was cDNA or gDNA that came from T cells, B-cell-depleted T cells, or PBMCs.

The V and J genes are TRBV7-9 and TRBJ1-5; D remains ambiguous. Source material: peripheral blood. The receptor comes from a man between 18 and 29 years old with COVID-19, enrolled during active disease. The CDR3 spells CASSPTEFNQPQHF. The CDR3 DNA reads as TGTGCCAGCAGCCCCACAGAATTCAATCAGCCCCAGCATTTT.